This T cell receptor (beta chain) was recorded in a study of CD8 T cells in Susac syndrome. After extraction with the RNeasy kit, about 0.5 to 1 ug of the RNA was reverse transcribed using random hexamers. TCRdb reprocessed the immunoSEQ multiplex PCR reads with MiXCR, giving one entry per CDR3 protein. The sample consists of about 200,000 distinct CDR3 sequences, roughly 94% of them appearing once. The CDR3 loop spans 16 amino acids. V was pared by 0 bases and J by 2 bases, with 2 bases of the junction left unmatched. CDR1 is SGHTA and CDR2 is FQGNSA in the germline V gene. This receptor was obtained from a human donor in good health. Sequenced material: CD4+ T cells from PBMCs. The rearrangement joins TRBV7-2 to TRBJ2-7, with 12 bases aligning to TRBD2. The CDR3 DNA reads TGTGCCAGCAGCTTAGCGCGACTAGCGGGGGCCTACGAGCAGTACTTC. It specifies CASSLARLAGAYEQYF.